Listed here are 29 T cell receptor beta chains from one sample, sequenced in a study of regulatory T cells in long-lasting Graves disease. The time point: persistent/refractory GD, antithyroid drugs over 5 years with positive TRAb. From RNA extracted from PBMCs, the TCR library was made. Arm-PCR of CDR3 regions and iRepertoire HTBI primers were the basis on which TCR beta libraries were built. MiXCR, applied by TCRdb to the multiplex PCR reads, yields one record per CDR3 protein. The sample carries around 460,000 distinct CDR3 sequences, 22% recorded once. Sequencing was performed on peripheral blood mononuclear cells (PBMCs), taken when the disease was refractory, from a patient treated with antithyroid drugs. These receptors all stem from a female donor with Graves disease.

With regard to this clonotype: This may arise from a read error, as a much more abundant clone is one base away. The genes are TRBV20-1 and TRBJ2-7; D gene uncertain. With 3 bases removed from V and 0 bases from J, the gap between germline ends came to 12 bases. CDR1 and CDR2 from the germline V gene are DFQATT and SNEGSKA (reference sequence). The CDR3 extends over 14 amino acids. Here the CDR3 reads CSARLLDNSYEQYF. The DNA of the CDR3 is TGCAGTGCTAGGTTGTTAGACAACTCCTACGAGCAGTACTTC.

This clonotype was detected only a few times. The chain employs TRBV19 and TRBJ2-7; D uncertain. The CDR3 loop spans 13 amino acids. Germline CDR1 and CDR2: LNHDA and SQIVND (reference sequence). V lost 7 bases and J 3 bases, leaving 13 bases between the germline ends. CDR3: CASTASDHYEQYF. In DNA, the CDR3 is TGTGCCAGTACCGCCTCGGACCACTACGAGCAGTACTTC. Complete variable domain (other parts from reference TRBV19 and TRBJ2-7): DGGITQSPKYLFRKEGQNVTLSCEQNLNHDAMYWYRQDPGQGLRLIYYSQIVNDFQKGDIAEGYSVSREKKESFPLTVTSAQKNPTAFYLCASTASDHYEQYFGPGTRLTVT.

This clonotype was found a few times. The rearrangement joins TRBV7-2 to TRBJ2-5, with TRBD2 matching 7 bases. The V and J ends lost 4 bases and 4 bases, in that order; junction bases with no gene match: 3. CDR3 length: 13 residues. Germline loops: CDR1 SGHTA, CDR2 FQGNSA. Here the CDR3 reads CASSSAGVETQYF. CDR3 nucleotide sequence: TGTGCCAGCAGCTCTGCGGGGGTAGAGACCCAGTACTTC.

V gene TRBV6-9 combines with J gene TRBJ2-1; TRBD1 is a possible D gene (5 bases). The V end lost 3 bases, the J end lost 7 bases, and 22 bases lay between the germline ends. This CDR3 region has 17 residues. CDR1 and CDR2 from the germline V gene are MNHGY and SVAAGI. The DNA of the CDR3 is TGTGCCAGCAGTTACCCTTTGGACATTCCCCTTTGGAATGAGCAGTTCTTC. It codes for CASSYPLDIPLWNEQFF.

With respect to this clonotype: One end of the junction is discordant with germline, which a read error may explain. This rearrangement joins TRBV20-1 to TRBJ2-7, with 8 nucleotides matching TRBD2. This CDR3 contains 15 residues. Germline values: CDR1 DFQATT, CDR2 SNEGSKA (reference sequence). CDR3 DNA: TGCAGTGCTAGAGGCCTAGCGGGTACTCACTACGGGCAGTACTTC. Protein product: CSARGLAGTHYGQYF.

This clonotype has more than one count but fewer than ten. The chain recombines TRBV7-2 with TRBJ2-2, with D tentatively TRBD1 or TRBD2 (5 bases each). The germline V gene encodes CDR1 SGHTA and CDR2 FQGNSA. The CDR3 spans 17 residues. The V end was cut by 3 bases, the J end by 0 bases, with 14 bases between. The CDR3 loop is CASSFTRDGANTGELFF. In DNA, the CDR3 is TGTGCCAGCAGCTTCACCAGGGACGGCGCGAACACCGGGGAGCTGTTTTTT. The full variable domain, completed using reference TRBV7-2 and TRBJ2-2, is GAGVSQSPSNKVTEKGKDVELRCDPISGHTALYWYRQSLGQGLEFLIYFQGNSAPDKSGLPSDRFSAERTGGSVSTLTIQRTQQEDSAVYLCASSFTRDGANTGELFFGEGSRLTVL.

The chain has TRBV6-1 and TRBJ1-1; maybe TRBD1 (6 bases). V was trimmed by 6 bases and J by 10 bases, leaving 15 bases between them. CDR1 MNHNS and CDR2 SASEGT come from the germline V gene. The CDR3 length is 12 residues. CDR3 residues: CASSHRGGTAFF. The CDR3 DNA reads as TGTGCCAGCAGCCACAGAGGGGGGACAGCTTTCTTT.

This clonotype was detected many times. V is TRBV7-6 and J is TRBJ1-5; D unresolved. The CDR3 covers 13 residues. Germline V lookup: CDR1 SGHVS, CDR2 FNYEAQ. Trimming cost V 5 bases and J 5 bases, with 10 bases left between them. CDR3 protein: CASSTMADQPQHF. The DNA for the CDR3 is TGTGCCAGCAGCACCATGGCAGATCAGCCCCAGCATTTT.

On this clonotype: With only one base between it and a far larger clone, this is likely a read error. The rearrangement links TRBV6-2 or TRBV6-3 to TRBJ2-7; D remains unclear. Germline CDR1 is MNHEY and CDR2 is SVGEGT. Trimming left V 0 bases short and J 2 bases short, with 17 bases between. The CDR3 consists of 17 residues. The CDR3 sequence is CASSYSPRRSFAYEQYF. The DNA of the CDR3 is TGTGCCAGCAGTTACTCTCCTCGACGGAGCTTCGCCTACGAGCAGTACTTC.

This clonotype was counted only a few times. This sequence joins TRBV10-3 and TRBJ2-7; D might be TRBD2 (6 bases). The V gene's germline CDR1 is ENHRY and CDR2 SYGVKD. CDR3 size: 14 residues. The V end lost 8 bases, the J end lost 4 bases, and 18 bases lay between the germline ends. The CDR3 DNA follows: TGTGCCATCTTCCATCCTTCCGGGAGTTACGAGCAGTACTTC. It translates to CAIFHPSGSYEQYF.

The chain joins TRBV5-1 to TRBJ1-4; no clear D. From germline, CDR1 is SGHRS and CDR2 YFSETQ. With 1 base removed from V and 0 bases from J, the gap between germline ends came to 10 bases. The CDR3 sequence is 16 residues long. The CDR3: CASSLWSYATNEKLFF. CDR3 nucleotide sequence: TGCGCCAGCAGCTTGTGGTCTTATGCAACTAATGAAAAACTGTTTTTT.

This clonotype was seen at least ten times. The V and J genes are TRBV2 and TRBJ1-4; no clear D gene. The germline V gene has CDR1 SNHLY and CDR2 FYNNEI. V lost 7 bases and J 6 bases, leaving 12 bases between the germline ends. This CDR3 comprises 13 residues. Here the CDR3 reads CASTRDSDEKLFF. The CDR3 region has the DNA TGTGCCAGCACGAGGGATAGTGATGAAAAACTGTTTTTT.

This clonotype was recorded many times. The genes are TRBV7-3 and TRBJ2-5; 10 bases fit TRBD1. From germline, CDR1 is SGHTA and CDR2 FQGTGA. The V gene end was trimmed by 5 bases and the J gene end by 3 bases; junction bases not matched to a gene: 3. The CDR3 sequence is 14 residues long. The CDR3 loop is CASSTGQGEETQYF. As DNA, the CDR3 is TGTGCCAGCAGCACAGGACAGGGGGAAGAGACCCAGTACTTC.

J is TRBJ1-6 and V is TRBV3-1, with 8 bases aligning to TRBD1. V lost 0 bases to trimming and J lost 7 bases; unmatched junction nucleotides: 11. Germline-derived CDR1 and CDR2 are LGHDT and YNNKEL (reference sequence). The CDR3 length is 18 residues. The CDR3 here is CASSQESARTGKNSPLHF. The CDR3 DNA sequence: TGTGCCAGCAGCCAAGAATCGGCAAGGACAGGGAAGAATTCACCCCTCCACTTT. Based on the CDR3 plus reference TRBV3-1 and TRBJ1-6, the full variable domain is DTAVSQTPKYLVTQMGNDKSIKCEQNLGHDTMYWYKQDSKKFLKIMFSYNNKELIINETVPNRFSPKSPDKAHLNLHINSLELGDSAVYFCASSQESARTGKNSPLHFGNGTRLTVT.

The rearrangement joins TRBV20-1 to TRBJ2-5; D may be TRBD1 (5 bases). The ends were cut back, 5 bases at V and 2 bases at J, with 12 bases in the middle. Germline CDR1 reads DFQATT; CDR2 reads SNEGSKA (reference sequence). The CDR3 totals 13 residues. CDR3 DNA sequence: TGCAGTGCTGTCTCGACAGCTCAAGAGACCCAGTACTTC. Its protein product is CSAVSTAQETQYF.

This clonotype was recorded many times. This chain joins TRBV30 and TRBJ1-2, with 7 bases matching TRBD1. The CDR3 is 14 amino acids. V lost 0 bases, J lost 0 bases, and 1 base stayed unmatched. In germline, CDR1 is GTSNPN, CDR2 SVGIG (reference sequence). This CDR3 is CAWSVGTANYGYTF. CDR3 DNA sequence: TGTGCCTGGAGTGTAGGGACAGCTAACTATGGCTACACCTTC.

Many counts were recorded for this clonotype. This chain links TRBV7-2 with TRBJ1-6, with a possible D match to TRBD1 (5 bases). The CDR3 extends over 16 amino acids. The ends were cut back, 0 bases at V and 5 bases at J, with 11 bases in the middle. Germline CDR1 and CDR2: SGHTA and FQGNSA. This chain's CDR3 is CASSLAGGTDNSPLHF. The DNA for the CDR3 is TGTGCCAGCAGCTTAGCCGGGGGGACTGATAATTCACCCCTCCACTTT.

In this sample, this clonotype turned up many times. This chain connects TRBV9 to TRBJ2-2; D might be TRBD1 or TRBD2, each matching 5 bases. The germline V gene encodes CDR1 SGDLS and CDR2 YYNGEE. The CDR3 has 15 residues. With 0 bases removed from V and 1 base from J, the gap between germline ends came to 7 bases. The CDR3 sequence: CASSVGGGNTGELFF. The DNA for the CDR3 is TGTGCCAGCAGCGTAGGTGGGGGGAACACCGGGGAGCTGTTTTTT.

The V call is TRBV15, the J call TRBJ2-5; either TRBD1 or TRBD2 may supply D (6 bases each). The CDR3 runs to 15 residues. CDR1 is LNHNV and CDR2 is YYDKDF in the germline V gene (reference sequence). Trimming took off 6 bases at V and 5 bases at J, with 19 bases between the two ends. The CDR3 nucleotides read TGTGCCACCAGAATGACCCCTCGGGGGCAGGAGACCCAGTACTTC. It yields the protein CATRMTPRGQETQYF. Based on the CDR3 plus reference TRBV15 and TRBJ2-5, the full variable domain is DAMVIQNPRYQVTQFGKPVTLSCSQTLNHNVMYWYQQKSSQAPKLLFHYYDKDFNNEADTPDNFQSRRPNTSFCFLDIRSPGLGDTAMYLCATRMTPRGQETQYFGPGTRLLVL.

The CDR3 DNA reads TGTGCCAGTAGTAGCGGGAGTGGCTACGAGCAGTACTTC. Protein sequence: CASSSGSGYEQYF. This rearrangement joins TRBV19 to TRBJ2-7; 7 positions agree with TRBD2. Germline V gene lookup returns CDR1 LNHDA and CDR2 SQIVND (reference sequence). V shed 4 bases, J shed 3 bases, and the junction held 3 bases outside the gene matches. The CDR3 has 13 amino acids.

This clonotype was seen only a few times. The rearrangement joins TRBV6-5 to TRBJ2-7; D remains ambiguous. CDR1 and CDR2 (germline): MNHEY, SVGAGI. The CDR3 totals 18 residues. Trimming cost V 3 bases and J 2 bases, with 23 bases left between them. The CDR3 loop reads CASSYGELLGLDPYEQYF. Written as DNA, the CDR3 is TGTGCCAGCAGTTATGGCGAGCTTTTAGGGCTGGACCCCTACGAGCAGTACTTC.

The V and J genes are TRBV7-3 and TRBJ1-1, with 9 nucleotides matching TRBD1. J was trimmed by 5 bases and V by 1 base; bases with no gene match: 5. CDR3 size: 15 residues. Germline lookup yields CDR1 SGHTA and CDR2 FQGTGA. The CDR3 sequence: CASSLMGQGWTEAFF. The CDR3 bases are TGTGCCAGCAGCTTAATGGGACAGGGTTGGACTGAAGCTTTCTTT.

In its sample, this clonotype was seen a few times. V and J are TRBV7-2 and TRBJ1-1; TRBD1 agrees at 7 bases. CDR1 and CDR2 from the germline V gene are SGHTA and FQGNSA. The CDR3 spans 14 residues. V lost 5 bases to trimming and J lost 6 bases; unmatched junction nucleotides: 9. This chain's CDR3 is CASSRRQGRSEAFF. CDR3 in DNA: TGTGCCAGCAGCCGCCGACAGGGAAGATCTGAAGCTTTCTTT.

This clonotype was found many times. The chain joins TRBV28 to TRBJ2-7; 10 nucleotides match TRBD1. The ends lost 6 bases at V and 7 bases at J; junction bases unmatched: 12. CDR1 is MDHEN and CDR2 is SYDVKM in the germline V gene. This CDR3 is built from 15 residues. The CDR3 DNA sequence: TGTGCCAGCAGGGCGACAGGGGGCTGGGTTGAGGAGCAGTACTTC. This translates into CASRATGGWVEEQYF.

A few counts support this clonotype. The gene calls are TRBV19 and TRBJ1-2, with D perhaps TRBD1 (5 bases). The V gene's germline CDR1 is LNHDA and CDR2 SQIVND (reference sequence). The CDR3 sequence is 14 residues long. Deletions cut 5 bases from V and 4 bases from J, with 14 bases between. The CDR3 reads CASSAQGRLYGYTF. The CDR3 region has the DNA TGTGCCAGTAGTGCTCAGGGACGGCTCTATGGCTACACCTTC.

The chain's CDR3 is CSVGGDTQYF. DNA for the CDR3: TGCAGCGTTGGGGGGGATACGCAGTATTTT. This rearrangement joins TRBV29-1 to TRBJ2-3; TRBD1 or TRBD2 may be the D gene (5 bases each). The CDR3 is 10 residues long. V was trimmed by 4 bases and J by 6 bases, leaving 5 bases between them. Germline V lookup: CDR1 SQVTM, CDR2 ANQGSEA.

In this sample, this clonotype turned up a few times. The chain joins TRBV19 to TRBJ1-1; D is undetermined. Deletions cut 2 bases from V and 0 bases from J, with 7 bases between. CDR3 size: 14 residues. Germline V gene sequence: CDR1 LNHDA, CDR2 SQIVND (reference sequence). The CDR3 sequence: CASSIQVVNTEAFF. CDR3 nucleotides: TGTGCCAGTAGTATACAGGTGGTGAACACTGAAGCTTTCTTT.

This clonotype was seen a handful of times. J is TRBJ1-4 and V is TRBV5-1; TRBD1 is a possible D gene (5 bases). CDR1 and CDR2 from the germline V gene are SGHRS and YFSETQ. This CDR3 region has 16 residues. The V end lost 5 bases, the J end lost 12 bases, and 26 bases lay between the germline ends. The chain's CDR3 is CASRVGTAAASGELFF. The CDR3 DNA reads as TGCGCCAGCAGGGTAGGGACCGCGGCCGCCAGTGGGGAACTGTTTTTT.

The chain has TRBV11-3 and TRBJ1-3; D perhaps matches TRBD1 (5 bases). Per the germline V gene, CDR1 is SGHNT and CDR2 is YENEEA. The V end lost 2 bases, the J end lost 3 bases, and 11 bases lay between the germline ends. CDR3 size: 15 residues. The CDR3 spells CASSLFGTDGNTIYF. The CDR3 coding sequence is TGTGCCAGCAGCTTATTCGGGACGGATGGAAACACCATATATTTT.